A single T cell receptor beta chain is shown here with its context. The antigen is not known. The data derive from a study of cytomegalovirus exposure and HLA in healthy donors. Study outcomes and limitations: The classifier was said to identify cytomegalovirus status with high specificity and sensitivity. Subsequent analysis found a tendency for first-cohort TCR clusters to co-occur within the roughly 130 validation repertoires.

The data were produced by immunoSEQ multiplex PCR, yet TCRdb's version contains in-frame clones alone and is incomplete. The sample includes about 280,000 clones, 70% to 90% of them seen just once. V trimming: 1 base; J trimming: 11 bases; junction bases outside the gene matches: 7. The germline gives CDR1 SQVTM, CDR2 ANQGSEA. The CDR3 extends over 12 amino acids. The receptor was derived from a woman under 30 in good health and CMV-seronegative. The chain recombines TRBV29-1 with TRBJ1-1, with 7 bases identical to TRBD1. The sequencing input was PBMCs. In DNA, the CDR3 is TGCAGCGTTGAAGGGCGGGAGGGGGCGGCTTTCTTT. Its translation: CSVEGREGAAFF.